This T cell receptor beta chain came from a study of identical twins. This clonotype was observed at least ten times. MiXCR was run by TCRdb on the 5' RACE reads, yielding one entry per CDR3 protein. The sample lists roughly 690,000 distinct CDR3 sequences; less than 7% were seen once. Sequencing input: naive T cells sorted from blood. The clonotype comes from a young man in good health.

CDR3 amino acids: CASSLQRETQYF. In DNA form, the CDR3 reads TGTGCCAGCAGCTTGCAACGAGAGACCCAGTACTTC. This chain uses TRBV5-4 with TRBJ2-5; no firm D call. Trimming pared 1 base from V and 4 bases from J, leaving 5 bases between. Germline lookup yields CDR1 SGHNT and CDR2 YYREEE (reference sequence). This CDR3 region has 12 residues.